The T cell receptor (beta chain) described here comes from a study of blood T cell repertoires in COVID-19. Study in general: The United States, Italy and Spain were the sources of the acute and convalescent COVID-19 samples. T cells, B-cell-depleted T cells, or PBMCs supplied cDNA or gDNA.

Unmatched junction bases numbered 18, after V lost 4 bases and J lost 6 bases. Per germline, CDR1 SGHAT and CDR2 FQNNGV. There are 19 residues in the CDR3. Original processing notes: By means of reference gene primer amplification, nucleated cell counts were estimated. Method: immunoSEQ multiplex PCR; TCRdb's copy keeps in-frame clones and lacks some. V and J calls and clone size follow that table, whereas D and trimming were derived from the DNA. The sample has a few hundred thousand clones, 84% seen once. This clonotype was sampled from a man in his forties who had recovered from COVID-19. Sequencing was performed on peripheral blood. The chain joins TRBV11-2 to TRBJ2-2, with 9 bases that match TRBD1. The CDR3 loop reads CASSSPKSGTGKIPGELFF. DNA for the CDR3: TGTGCCAGCAGCTCACCCAAATCCGGGACAGGGAAGATCCCCGGGGAGCTGTTTTTT.